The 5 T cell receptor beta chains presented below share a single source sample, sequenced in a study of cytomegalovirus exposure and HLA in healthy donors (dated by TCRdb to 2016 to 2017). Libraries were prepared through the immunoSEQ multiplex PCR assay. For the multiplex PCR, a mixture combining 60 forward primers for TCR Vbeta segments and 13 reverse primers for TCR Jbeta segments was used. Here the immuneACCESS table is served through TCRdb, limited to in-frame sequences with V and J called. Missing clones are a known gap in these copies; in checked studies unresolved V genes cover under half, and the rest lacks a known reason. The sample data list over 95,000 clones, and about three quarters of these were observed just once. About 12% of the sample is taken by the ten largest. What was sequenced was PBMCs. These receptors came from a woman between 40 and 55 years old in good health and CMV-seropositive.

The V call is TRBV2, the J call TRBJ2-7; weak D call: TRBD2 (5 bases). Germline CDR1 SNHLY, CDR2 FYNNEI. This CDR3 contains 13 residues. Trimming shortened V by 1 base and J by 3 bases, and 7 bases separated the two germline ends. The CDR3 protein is CASSEDGLYEQYF. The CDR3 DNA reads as TGTGCCAGCAGTGAAGACGGACTCTACGAGCAGTACTTC.

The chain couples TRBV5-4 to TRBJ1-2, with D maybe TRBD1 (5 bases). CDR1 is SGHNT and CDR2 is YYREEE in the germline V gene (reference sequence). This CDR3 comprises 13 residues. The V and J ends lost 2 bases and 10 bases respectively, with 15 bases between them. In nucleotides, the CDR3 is TGTGCCAGCAGCTTTCCGACAGCTACTTCCTACACCTTC. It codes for CASSFPTATSYTF.

This CDR3 reads CASSPGQGSTDTQYF. Written as DNA, the CDR3 is TGTGCCAGCAGCCCCGGACAGGGGAGCACAGATACGCAGTATTTT. The gene calls are TRBV6-6 and TRBJ2-3; 9 nucleotides line up with TRBD1. The CDR3 runs to 15 residues. Germline CDR1 is MNHNY and CDR2 is SVGAGI (reference sequence). The trim removed 6 bases at V and 0 bases at J, leaving 4 bases unmatched.

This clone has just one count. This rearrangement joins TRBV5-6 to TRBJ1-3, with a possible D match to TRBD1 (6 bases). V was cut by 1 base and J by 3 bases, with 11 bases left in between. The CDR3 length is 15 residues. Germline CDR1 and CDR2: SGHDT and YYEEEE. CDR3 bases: TGTGCCAGCAGCTTGACAGGGTTAAGTGGAAACACCATATATTTT. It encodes CASSLTGLSGNTIYF.

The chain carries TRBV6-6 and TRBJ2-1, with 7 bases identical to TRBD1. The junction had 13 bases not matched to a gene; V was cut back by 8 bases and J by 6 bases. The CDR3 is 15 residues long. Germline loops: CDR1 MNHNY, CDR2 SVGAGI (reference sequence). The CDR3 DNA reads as TGTGCCAGCGTTTACAGGGGATTCTCAGGCAATGAGCAGTTCTTC. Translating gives CASVYRGFSGNEQFF.